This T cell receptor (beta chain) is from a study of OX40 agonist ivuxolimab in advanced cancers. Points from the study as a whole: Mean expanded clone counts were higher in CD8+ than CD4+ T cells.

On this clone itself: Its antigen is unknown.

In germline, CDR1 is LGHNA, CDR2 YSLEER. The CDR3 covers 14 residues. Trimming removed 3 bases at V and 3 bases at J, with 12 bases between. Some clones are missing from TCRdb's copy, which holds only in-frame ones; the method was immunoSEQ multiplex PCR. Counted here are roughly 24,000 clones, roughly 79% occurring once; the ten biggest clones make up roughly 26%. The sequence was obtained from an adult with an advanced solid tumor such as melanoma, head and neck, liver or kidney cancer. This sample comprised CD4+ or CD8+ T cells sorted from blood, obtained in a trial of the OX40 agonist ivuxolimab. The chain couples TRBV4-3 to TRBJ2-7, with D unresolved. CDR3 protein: CASSQNVEIYEQYF. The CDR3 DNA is TGCGCCAGCAGCCAGAACGTAGAGATCTACGAGCAGTACTTC.